The present TCR beta chain was sequenced within a study of blood T cell repertoires in COVID-19. Study as a whole: The United States, Italy and Spain were the sources of the acute and convalescent COVID-19 samples. PBMCs, B-cell-depleted T cells, or T cells provided the cDNA or gDNA that made up the material.

Authors' data handling: It was from reference gene primer amplification that nucleated cell counts were estimated. Measured with immunoSEQ multiplex PCR; TCRdb has only the in-frame clones, and not every one. Clone size and the V and J calls come from that table; the DNA yielded D and trimming. The data contain fewer than 250,000 clones, about 91% of them singletons. Germline V gene data show CDR1 as SGHTA and CDR2 as FQGTGA. The V end lost 5 bases, the J end lost 5 bases, and 21 bases lay between the germline ends. The CDR3 runs to 16 residues. The source of this sequence is a woman in her thirties or forties with acute or convalescent COVID-19. The sequencing input was peripheral blood. This chain links TRBV7-3 with TRBJ1-1; D possibly corresponds to TRBD1 (6 bases). This CDR3 reads CASSPLGRGGGTEAFF. CDR3 coding DNA: TGTGCCAGCAGCCCTCTCGGACGAGGGGGGGGGACTGAAGCTTTCTTT.